What follows are 15 T cell receptor beta chains derived from one specimen sequenced in a study of T cells expressing NK-cell markers. Using the 5' RACE reads, TCRdb records one entry per CDR3 protein without DNA. The specimen's table records around 100,000 distinct CDR3 sequences. Source material: blood T cells: a sorted CD56 or NKG2C T cell subset, CD4+ or CD8+ T cells, or bulk PBMC T cells (not recorded which). Every receptor here comes from a woman between 18 and 69 years old in good health.

The chain is built from TRBV4-1 and TRBJ2-5; without DNA, the TCRdb call of TRBD1 cannot be checked. The CDR3 runs to 16 residues. Per germline, CDR1 MGHRA and CDR2 YSYEKL. The CDR3 sequence is CASSQDVAGGMATQYF.

This chain connects TRBV9 to TRBJ2-7. CDR3 length: 15 residues. CDR1 and CDR2 from the germline V gene are SGDLS and YYNGEE. CDR3 residues: CASSELGNAAYEQYF.

The chain has TRBV5-6 and TRBJ2-3; with no DNA, the TCRdb D assignment of TRBD1 cannot be verified. The CDR3 consists of 15 residues. Germline values: CDR1 SGHDT, CDR2 YYEEEE. The CDR3 spells CASSLEGRGSDTQYF.

The chain recombines TRBV29-1 with TRBJ1-1; TCRdb selects TRBD1, and the lack of DNA leaves this call unchecked. Germline V CDR1 and CDR2: SQVTM, ANQGSEA. The CDR3 runs to 12 residues. CDR3 in amino acids: CSVVRGDTEAFF.

The chain employs TRBV11-2 and TRBJ2-1; as DNA is missing, the TRBD2 call by TCRdb cannot be tested. This CDR3 comprises 17 residues. CDR1 is SGHAT and CDR2 is FQNNGV in the germline V gene. This CDR3 is CASSSGQRGAFYNEQFF. The full variable domain, in which reference TRBV11-2 and TRBJ2-1 provide the parts outside the CDR3, is EAGVAQSPRYKIIEKRQSVAFWCNPISGHATLYWYQQILGQGPKLLIQFQNNGVVDDSQLPKDRFSAERLKGVDSTLKIQPAKLEDSAVYLCASSSGQRGAFYNEQFFGPGTRLTVL.

The chain links TRBV12-3 or TRBV12-4 to TRBJ1-2; TCRdb proposes TRBD1, but this gene call is untestable without DNA. The CDR3 length is 15 residues. The CDR3 protein is CASSSPREPGFGYTF.

The chain carries TRBV6-4 and TRBJ2-1; TCRdb proposes TRBD2, but this gene call is untestable without DNA. Germline loops: CDR1 MRHNA, CDR2 SNTAGT. This CDR3 region has 13 residues. The CDR3 sequence: CASSDGTNNEQFF.

The rearrangement uses TRBV6-5 and TRBJ1-2; TCRdb names TRBD1, which stays unverified in the absence of DNA. Per germline, CDR1 MNHEY and CDR2 SVGAGI. This CDR3 has 16 amino acids. The CDR3: CASSYSGSGARYGYTF.

The chain's CDR3 is CASSWTGNDYGYTF. J is TRBJ1-2 and V is TRBV12-3 or TRBV12-4; TCRdb lists TRBD1, though no DNA is available to test this call. This CDR3 has 14 residues.

The CDR3 sequence is CASSQSKRVDEQYF. The chain links TRBV5-6 to TRBJ2-7. The CDR3 is made up of 14 amino acids. The germline CDR1 and CDR2 sequences are SGHDT and YYEEEE.

The gene calls are TRBV6-2 or TRBV6-3 and TRBJ2-2. The CDR3 runs 14 residues. The germline V gene has CDR1 MNHEY and CDR2 SVGEGT. The CDR3 sequence: CASSYAIDTGELFF.

The chain combines TRBV10-2 with TRBJ2-1; the D gene TCRdb calls, TRBD1, cannot be checked with no DNA. Germline V lookup: CDR1 WSHSY, CDR2 SAAADI. This CDR3 region has 13 residues. CDR3 amino acids: CASIGGAYNEQFF.

CDR3: CSAGPWQGGAQPQHF. V is TRBV20-1 and J is TRBJ1-5; TCRdb gives TRBD1 as the D gene, but with no DNA this cannot be confirmed. The CDR3 totals 15 residues. Germline V gives CDR1 DFQATT, CDR2 SNEGSKA (reference sequence).

V and J are TRBV20-1 and TRBJ2-1; the D call of TRBD2 rests on TCRdb alone, since no DNA is present to check it. The CDR3 is 15 residues long. The V gene's germline CDR1 is DFQATT and CDR2 SNEGSKA (reference sequence). This CDR3 is CSARSSGALRNEQFF.

The J gene is TRBJ1-1, the V gene TRBV5-1; absent DNA, TCRdb's TRBD1 call cannot be checked. The CDR3 consists of 13 residues. CDR1 SGHRS and CDR2 YFSETQ come from the germline V gene. CDR3 sequence: CASSWTGRTEAFF.